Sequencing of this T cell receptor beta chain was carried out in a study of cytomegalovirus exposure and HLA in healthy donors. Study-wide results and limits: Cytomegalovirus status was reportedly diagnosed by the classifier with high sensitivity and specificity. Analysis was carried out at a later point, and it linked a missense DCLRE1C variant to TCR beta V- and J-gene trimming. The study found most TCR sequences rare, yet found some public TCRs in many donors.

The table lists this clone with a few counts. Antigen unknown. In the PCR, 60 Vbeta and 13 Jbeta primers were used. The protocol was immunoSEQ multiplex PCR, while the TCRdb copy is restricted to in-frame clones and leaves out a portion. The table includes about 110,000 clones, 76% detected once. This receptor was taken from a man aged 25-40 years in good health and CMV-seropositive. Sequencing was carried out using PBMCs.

This CDR3 is CASSFTRNRGRTEAFF. The CDR3 region has the DNA TGTGCCAGCAGCTTTACCCGGAACAGGGGGCGGACTGAAGCTTTCTTT. The chain recombines TRBV11-2 with TRBJ1-1; TRBD1 aligns across 9 bases. The germline CDR1 and CDR2 sequences are SGHAT and FQNNGV. With 3 bases clipped from V and 5 bases from J, the junction kept 10 bases outside the gene matches. The CDR3 contains 16 residues.